This section outlines one T cell receptor (beta chain) sequence together with its context. Other DNA sequences from this sample encode an identical CDR3 as well. The data stem from a study of shared clonotypes between healthy human individuals. Profiled with immunoSEQ multiplex PCR; TCRdb holds only in-frame clones, not every one. The sample yields around 2,000,000 clones, roughly 94% seen once. This sequence was found in a man aged 18 to 30 in good health. The sample consisted of naive CD4+ T cells sorted from blood. This sample's subset: CD45RA+ positively selected.

This CDR3 reads CASSDSSNQPQHF. The CDR3 coding sequence is TGTGCCAGCAGTGACAGCAGCAATCAGCCCCAGCATTTT. This rearrangement joins TRBV6-1 to TRBJ1-5, with D unresolved. The CDR3 loop spans 13 amino acids. From germline, CDR1 is MNHNS and CDR2 SASEGT. The V end lost 3 bases, the J end lost 1 base, and 4 bases lay between the germline ends.